This T cell receptor (beta chain) was captured by sequencing in a study of PD-L1 blockade in urothelial cancer. Study-wide context: Each patient had 0 to 3 earlier chemotherapy regimens. Blood samples contained a median about 140,000 T cells.

The CDR3 loop spans 15 amino acids. Germline CDR1 and CDR2: SGHNT and YYREEE (reference sequence). J was trimmed by 7 bases and V by 4 bases; bases with no gene match: 8. The data were produced by immunoSEQ multiplex PCR, yet TCRdb's version contains in-frame clones alone and is incomplete. Of fewer than 55,000 clones listed, roughly four fifths are singletons. The TCR originated in a man between 65 and 85 years old with urothelial cancer. The specimen comprised PBMCs, sampled around atezolizumab (anti-PD-L1) treatment. J is TRBJ2-2 and V is TRBV5-4, with 9 bases matching TRBD2. The CDR3 protein is CASSPQTTSGGELFF. DNA for the CDR3: TGTGCCAGCAGCCCTCAGACGACTAGCGGCGGGGAGCTGTTTTTT.